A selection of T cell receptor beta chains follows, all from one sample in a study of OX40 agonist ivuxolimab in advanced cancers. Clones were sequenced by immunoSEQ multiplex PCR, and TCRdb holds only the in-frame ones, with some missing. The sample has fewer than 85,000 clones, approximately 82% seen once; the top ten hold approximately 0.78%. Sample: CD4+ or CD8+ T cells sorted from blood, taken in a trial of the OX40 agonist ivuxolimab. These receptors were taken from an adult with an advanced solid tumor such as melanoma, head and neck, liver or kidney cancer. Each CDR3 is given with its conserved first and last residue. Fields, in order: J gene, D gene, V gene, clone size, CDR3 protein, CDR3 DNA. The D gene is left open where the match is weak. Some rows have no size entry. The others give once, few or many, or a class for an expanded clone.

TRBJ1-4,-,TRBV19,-,CASTTSGRGDNEKLFF,TGTGCCAGTACCACATCAGGGAGAGGGGATAATGAAAAACTGTTTTTT
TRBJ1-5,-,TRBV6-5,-,CASTRGLSQPQHF,TGTGCCAGCACCAGGGGTTTGAGTCAGCCCCAGCATTTT
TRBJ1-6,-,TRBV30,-,CAWSSGPSSYNSPLHF,TGTGCCTGGAGCTCGGGGCCGAGCTCCTATAATTCACCCCTCCACTTT
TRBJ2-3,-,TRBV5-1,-,CASSLDPTDTQYF,TGCGCCAGCAGCTTGGACCCCACAGATACGCAGTATTTT
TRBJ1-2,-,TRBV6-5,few,CASSYGRQFNYGYTF,TGTGCCAGCAGTTACGGCCGTCAGTTTAACTATGGCTACACCTTC
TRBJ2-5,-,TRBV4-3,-,CASSHAGPDKETQYF,TGCGCCAGCAGCCACGCCGGGCCAGATAAAGAGACCCAGTACTTC
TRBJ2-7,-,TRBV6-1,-,CASSESGVYEQYF,TGTGCCAGCAGTGAGTCGGGGGTCTACGAGCAGTACTTC
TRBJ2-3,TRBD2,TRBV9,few,CASSVALAGAHSTDTQYF,TGTGCCAGCAGCGTAGCGCTAGCGGGGGCCCATAGCACAGATACGCAGTATTTT
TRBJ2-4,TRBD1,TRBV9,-,CASSAGTGWAIQYF,TGTGCCAGCAGTGCCGGGACAGGGTGGGCCATTCAGTACTTC
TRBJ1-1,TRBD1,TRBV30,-,CAYRTGLNTEAFF,TGTGCCTACCGGACAGGACTGAACACTGAAGCTTTCTTT
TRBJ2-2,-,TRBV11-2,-,CASSSIGELFF,TGTGCCAGCAGTTCTATCGGGGAGCTGTTTTTT
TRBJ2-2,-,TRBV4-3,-,CASSRKTSGTTNTGELFF,TGCGCCAGCAGCCGCAAAACCTCCGGGACAACGAACACCGGGGAGCTGTTTTTT
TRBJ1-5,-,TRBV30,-,CAWSAKGKQPQHF,TGTGCCTGGAGTGCCAAGGGAAAACAGCCCCAGCATTTT
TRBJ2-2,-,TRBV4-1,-,CASSPDGLGGELFF,TGCGCCAGCAGCCCCGACGGGTTGGGTGGGGAGCTGTTTTTT
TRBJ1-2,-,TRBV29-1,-,CSVDPLGGGRGYGYTF,TGCAGCGTTGACCCCCTGGGAGGGGGGCGAGGCTATGGCTACACCTTC
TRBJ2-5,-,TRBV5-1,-,CASSLGGRGPVETQYF,TGCGCCAGCAGCTTGGGAGGGCGGGGTCCGGTTGAGACCCAGTACTTC
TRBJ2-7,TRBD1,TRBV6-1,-,CAIRDSGYEQYF,TGTGCCATTAGGGACAGCGGCTACGAGCAGTACTTC
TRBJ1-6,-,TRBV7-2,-,CASSLGGGVGNSPLHF,TGTGCCAGCAGCTTAGGAGGTGGGGTCGGTAATTCACCCCTCCACTTT
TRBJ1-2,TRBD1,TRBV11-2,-,CASSIDRGQSYGYTF,TGTGCCAGCAGCATCGACAGGGGTCAAAGTTATGGCTACACCTTC
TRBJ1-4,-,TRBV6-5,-,CASVYRVGNEKLFF,TGTGCCAGCGTGTACAGGGTTGGGAATGAAAAACTGTTTTTT
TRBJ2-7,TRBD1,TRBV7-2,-,CASSLAGQAQYEQYF,TGTGCCAGCAGCTTAGCAGGACAGGCTCAGTACGAGCAGTACTTC
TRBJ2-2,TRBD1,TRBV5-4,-,CASSLAGRGQGGELFF,TGTGCCAGCAGCTTGGCCGGCAGGGGGCAAGGCGGGGAGCTGTTTTTT
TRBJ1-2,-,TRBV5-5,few,CASSMNVRSDYGYTF,TGTGCCAGCAGCATGAACGTGCGTAGTGACTATGGCTACACCTTC
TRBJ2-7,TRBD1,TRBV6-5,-,CASSYEGAGGMYEQYF,TGTGCCAGCAGTTACGAAGGTGCAGGGGGTATGTACGAGCAGTACTTC
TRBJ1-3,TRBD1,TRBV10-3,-,CAISESIFAATRTGKGNTIYF,TGTGCCATCAGTGAGTCGATTTTCGCGGCTACTAGGACAGGGAAAGGAAACACCATATATTTT
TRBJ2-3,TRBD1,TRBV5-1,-,CASSLAAGGERTQYF,TGCGCCAGCAGCTTGGCGGCAGGGGGCGAGCGTACGCAGTATTTT
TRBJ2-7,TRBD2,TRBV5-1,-,CASSLRGTTYEQYF,TGCGCCAGCAGCCTTCGGGGGACTACCTACGAGCAGTACTTC
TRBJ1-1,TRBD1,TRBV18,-,CASSYRRDRGYTEAFF,TGTGCCAGCTCGTACCGCCGGGACAGGGGCTACACTGAAGCTTTCTTT
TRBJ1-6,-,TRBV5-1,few,CASSSRGGEDNSPLHF,TGCGCCAGCAGCTCTCGGGGAGGCGAAGATAATTCACCCCTCCACTTT
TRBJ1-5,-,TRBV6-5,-,CASKRGLSSQPQHF,TGTGCCAGCAAAAGGGGTCTTTCCTCTCAGCCCCAGCATTTT
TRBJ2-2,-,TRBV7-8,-,CASSLVGYQNTGELFF,TGTGCCAGCAGCTTAGTCGGCTATCAGAACACCGGGGAGCTGTTTTTT
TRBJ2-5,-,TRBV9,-,CASSVAPEASTQYF,TGTGCCAGCAGCGTAGCTCCGGAGGCATCTACCCAGTACTTC
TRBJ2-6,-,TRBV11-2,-,CASGWGANVLTF,TGTGCCAGTGGATGGGGGGCCAACGTCCTGACTTTC
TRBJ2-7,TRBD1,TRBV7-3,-,CASSPTGQGGYEQYF,TGTGCCAGCAGTCCAACAGGACAGGGAGGCTACGAGCAGTACTTC
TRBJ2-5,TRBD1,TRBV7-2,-,CASSLAPTGGGQETQYF,TGTGCCAGCAGCTTAGCACCGACAGGGGGTGGTCAAGAGACCCAGTACTTC
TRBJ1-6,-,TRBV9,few,CASSSREGYNSPLHF,TGTGCCAGCAGCTCCAGGGAGGGGTATAATTCACCCCTCCACTTT
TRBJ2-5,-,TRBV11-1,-,CASSITGTVQETQYF,TGTGCCAGCAGCATCACCGGGACGGTGCAAGAGACCCAGTACTTC
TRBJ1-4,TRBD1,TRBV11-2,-,CASSRGGQGYEKLFF,TGTGCCAGCAGCCGGGGGGGACAGGGGTATGAAAAACTGTTTTTT
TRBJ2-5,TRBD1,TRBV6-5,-,CASSYTGTGGLETQYF,TGTGCCAGCAGTTATACTGGGACAGGGGGCTTAGAGACCCAGTACTTC
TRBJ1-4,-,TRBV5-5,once,CASTPGFGVGRGNEKLFF,TGTGCCAGCACTCCTGGCTTCGGGGTGGGGCGAGGTAATGAAAAACTGTTTTTT
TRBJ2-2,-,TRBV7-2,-,CASSLGGSGELFF,TGTGCCAGCAGCTTAGGGGGTTCCGGGGAGCTGTTTTTT
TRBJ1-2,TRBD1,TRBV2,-,CASSMGQVNNYGYTF,TGTGCCAGCAGTATGGGACAGGTGAATAACTATGGCTACACCTTC
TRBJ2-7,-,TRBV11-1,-,CASGRDSFSYEQYF,TGTGCCAGCGGCCGGGACTCCTTCTCCTACGAGCAGTACTTC
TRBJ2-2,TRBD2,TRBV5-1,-,CASSLVTSGNTGELFF,TGCGCCAGCAGCTTGGTGACTAGCGGGAACACCGGGGAGCTGTTTTTT
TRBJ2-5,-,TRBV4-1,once,CASSQDPGQETQYF,TGCGCCAGCAGCCAAGATCCGGGACAAGAGACCCAGTACTTC
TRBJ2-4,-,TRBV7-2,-,CASSRRTAINIQYF,TGTGCCAGCAGCCGAAGGACCGCTATAAACATTCAGTACTTC
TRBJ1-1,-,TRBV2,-,CASNPAGWNTEAFF,TGTGCCAGCAACCCAGCAGGGTGGAACACTGAAGCTTTCTTT
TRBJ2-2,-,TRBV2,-,CASSDREVNTGELFF,TGTGCCAGCAGCGACAGAGAAGTGAACACCGGGGAGCTGTTTTTT
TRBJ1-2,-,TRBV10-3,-,CAIFRGAWGNYGYTF,TGTGCCATCTTTCGGGGGGCGTGGGGTAACTATGGCTACACCTTC
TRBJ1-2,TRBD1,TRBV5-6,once,CASSSPDRAGGYTF,TGTGCCAGCAGCTCCCCGGACAGGGCCGGCGGCTACACCTTC
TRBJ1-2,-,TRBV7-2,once,CASSLAGGDPGYTF,TGTGCCAGCAGCCTGGCCGGGGGCGATCCTGGCTACACCTTC
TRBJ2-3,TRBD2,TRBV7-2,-,CASNLLAGGTDTQYF,TGTGCCAGCAACTTACTAGCGGGGGGCACAGATACGCAGTATTTT
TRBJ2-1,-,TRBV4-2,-,CASSQDPAENNEQFF,TGTGCCAGCAGCCAAGACCCAGCGGAGAACAATGAGCAGTTCTTC
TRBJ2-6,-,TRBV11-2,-,CASSSAGANVLTF,TGTGCCAGCAGCTCCGCTGGGGCCAACGTCCTGACTTTC
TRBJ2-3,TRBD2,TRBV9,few,CASSIGTSGGTDTQYF,TGTGCCAGCAGCATAGGGACTAGCGGGGGGACAGATACGCAGTATTTT
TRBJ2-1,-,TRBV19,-,CASSIGPGSYNEQFF,TGTGCCAGTAGTATCGGACCCGGCTCCTACAATGAGCAGTTCTTC
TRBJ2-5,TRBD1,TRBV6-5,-,CASSIGTAKETQYF,TGTGCCAGCAGTATCGGGACAGCAAAAGAGACCCAGTACTTC
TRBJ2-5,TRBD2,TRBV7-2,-,CASSTSGGTQETQYF,TGTGCCAGCAGTACTAGCGGGGGGACCCAAGAGACCCAGTACTTC
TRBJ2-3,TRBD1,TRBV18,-,CASSPTGGDTQYF,TGTGCCAGCTCTCCGACAGGGGGGGATACGCAGTATTTT
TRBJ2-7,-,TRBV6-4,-,CASKPQAESYEQYF,TGTGCCAGCAAACCCCAGGCAGAAAGCTACGAGCAGTACTTC